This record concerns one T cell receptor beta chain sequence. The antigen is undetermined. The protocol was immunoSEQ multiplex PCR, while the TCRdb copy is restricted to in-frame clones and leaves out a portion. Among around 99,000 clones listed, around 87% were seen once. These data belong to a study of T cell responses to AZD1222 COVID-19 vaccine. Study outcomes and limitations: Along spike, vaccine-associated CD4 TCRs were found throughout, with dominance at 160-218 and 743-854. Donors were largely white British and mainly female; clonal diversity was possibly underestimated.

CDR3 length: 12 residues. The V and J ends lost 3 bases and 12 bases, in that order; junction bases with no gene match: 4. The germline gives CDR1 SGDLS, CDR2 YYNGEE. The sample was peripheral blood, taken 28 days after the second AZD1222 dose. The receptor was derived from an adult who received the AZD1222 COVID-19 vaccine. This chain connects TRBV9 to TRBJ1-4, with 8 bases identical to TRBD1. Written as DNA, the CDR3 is TGTGCCAGCAGCGGGGCGGACAGGGAACTGTTTTTT. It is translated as CASSGADRELFF.